These T cell receptor beta chains were read from a single sample in a study of blood T cell repertoires in COVID-19. TCRdb keeps only in-frame clones here, not all; method: immunoSEQ multiplex PCR. Of about 200,000 clones listed, around 82% are singletons. Sequencing was performed on peripheral blood. All receptors come from a woman in her 40s with acute or convalescent COVID-19. Both conserved end residues are part of each CDR3. The order of the fields is V gene, J gene, clone size, D gene, CDR3 protein, CDR3 DNA. The D gene is left open where the match is weak. Size is stated for part of the rows, as once, few or many counts, or as a class when the clone is expanded.

>TRBV5-1|TRBJ1-2|NA|TRBD1
CASSFQGEGLNGYTF
TGCGCCAGCAGCTTCCAGGGGGAAGGCTTGAATGGCTACACCTTC
>TRBV5-4|TRBJ2-7|NA|NA
CASSLGQGPYEQYF
TGTGCCAGCAGCTTGGGGCAGGGCCCCTACGAGCAGTACTTC
>TRBV5-1|TRBJ2-5|NA|NA
CASSFFSETQYF
TGCGCCAGCAGCTTTTTTTCGGAGACCCAGTACTTC
>TRBV3-1/TRBV3-2|TRBJ2-1|NA|TRBD1
CASSPLFQGVVEQFF
TGTGCCAGCAGCCCGCTATTTCAGGGGGTAGTTGAGCAGTTCTTC
>TRBV7-9|TRBJ2-7|NA|TRBD2
CASSPSGGGVVEEQYF
TGTGCCAGCAGCCCCTCCGGGGGAGGGGTGGTAGAGGAGCAGTACTTC
>TRBV29-1|TRBJ1-2|NA|TRBD1
CSESTGEGYTF
TGCAGCGAGAGCACAGGGGAAGGCTACACCTTC
>TRBV2|TRBJ2-3|NA|TRBD2
CASIHLASGGTDTQYF
TGTGCCAGCATTCACCTGGCTAGCGGGGGAACAGATACGCAGTATTTT
>TRBV7-2|TRBJ2-3|few|TRBD1
CASSSNRGRIVTQYF
TGTGCCAGCAGCTCTAACAGGGGGCGCATTGTTACGCAGTATTTT
>TRBV27|TRBJ1-2|few|TRBD1
CASSRQGRVYGYTF
TGTGCCAGCAGTCGACAGGGTAGAGTCTATGGCTACACCTTC
>TRBV15|TRBJ2-3|NA|TRBD2
CATSKPMGLAGGRTDTQYF
TGTGCCACCAGCAAACCAATGGGACTAGCGGGAGGGCGCACAGATACGCAGTATTTT
>TRBV6-2/TRBV6-3|TRBJ2-3|NA|NA
CASSYSTGSTDTQYF
TGTGCCAGCAGTTACTCGACAGGCAGTACAGATACGCAGTATTTT
>TRBV5-1|TRBJ1-1|NA|TRBD1
CASSLVAQGAPEAFF
TGCGCCAGCAGCTTGGTGGCACAGGGGGCACCTGAAGCTTTCTTT
>TRBV20-1|TRBJ2-3|NA|TRBD2
CSASSGGREASTDTQYF
TGCAGTGCTAGTAGCGGTGGGCGGGAGGCGAGCACAGATACGCAGTATTTT
>TRBV5-5|TRBJ1-1|NA|NA
CASSDSTGWSTEAFF
TGTGCCAGCAGCGATAGCACAGGGTGGAGCACTGAAGCTTTCTTT
>TRBV6-1|TRBJ2-7|NA|NA
CASSDYSKSSYEQYF
TGTGCCAGCAGTGATTACTCTAAGAGCTCCTACGAGCAGTACTTC
>TRBV18|TRBJ1-1|NA|TRBD1
CASSPHKLDRRGNTEAFF
TGTGCCAGCTCACCCCACAAACTGGACAGGAGGGGTAACACTGAAGCTTTCTTT
>TRBV11-2|TRBJ2-7|NA|TRBD1
CASSRTGAPNYEQYF
TGTGCCAGCAGCCGGACAGGGGCGCCTAACTACGAGCAGTACTTC
>TRBV9|TRBJ1-4|NA|NA
CASSVDRLLGEKLFF
TGTGCCAGCAGCGTAGACAGGCTCTTGGGAGAAAAACTGTTTTTT
>TRBV19|TRBJ2-7|NA|NA
CASSIGGLVSYEQYF
TGTGCCAGTAGTATAGGCGGACTGGTCTCCTACGAGCAGTACTTC
>TRBV29-1|TRBJ2-7|NA|TRBD1
CSVDGTGGSYEQYF
TGCAGCGTTGATGGGACAGGAGGATCCTACGAGCAGTACTTC
>TRBV5-1|TRBJ2-1|NA|NA
CASSLEGSWNEQFF
TGCGCCAGCAGCTTAGAGGGCTCCTGGAATGAGCAGTTCTTC
>TRBV4-2|TRBJ2-7|NA|NA
CASSQDLAEQYF
TGTGCCAGCAGCCAAGATTTGGCCGAGCAGTACTTC
>TRBV3-1/TRBV3-2|TRBJ2-7|NA|NA
CASSPPPGLISYEQYF
TGTGCCAGCAGCCCCCCTCCGGGTCTGATCTCCTACGAGCAGTACTTC
>TRBV5-5|TRBJ2-1|NA|TRBD1
CASSTTGQGRVGEQFF
TGTGCCAGCAGCACAACAGGACAGGGGCGAGTAGGGGAGCAGTTCTTC
>TRBV19|TRBJ2-7|NA|NA
CASSIARTGTPYEQYF
TGTGCCAGTAGTATCGCGCGGACCGGGACACCTTACGAGCAGTACTTC
>TRBV10-2|TRBJ2-5|NA|NA
CASSKSASRETQYF
TGCGCCAGCAGCAAGTCGGCTAGTAGGGAGACCCAGTACTTC
>TRBV5-6|TRBJ1-4|NA|NA
CASSFSATNEKLFF
TGTGCCAGCAGCTTCTCTGCAACTAATGAAAAACTGTTTTTT
>TRBV6-1|TRBJ2-1|few|NA
CASSDIRTVYNEQFF
TGTGCCAGCAGTGATATCCGGACTGTCTACAATGAGCAGTTCTTC
>TRBV2|TRBJ2-1|NA|NA
CASCRLGQGEQFF
TGTGCCAGCTGCAGACTAGGCCAAGGTGAGCAGTTCTTC
>TRBV10-2|TRBJ1-1|NA|NA
CASRLAGRDTEAFF
TGCGCCAGCAGGCTCGCGGGGCGCGACACTGAAGCTTTCTTT
>TRBV6-5|TRBJ1-1|NA|NA
CASSYSNLVTEAFF
TGTGCCAGCAGTTACTCGAACTTGGTCACTGAAGCTTTCTTT
>TRBV27|TRBJ1-6|NA|NA
CASRRDRAGDSPLHF
TGTGCCAGCAGGCGCGATCGAGCAGGGGACTCACCCCTCCACTTT
>TRBV19|TRBJ2-7|NA|NA
CASSIAGEQYF
TGTGCCAGTAGTATAGCCGGCGAGCAGTACTTC
>TRBV5-1|TRBJ2-1|NA|TRBD2
CASSAGLAGYNEQFF
TGCGCCAGCAGCGCGGGACTAGCCGGCTACAATGAGCAGTTCTTC
>TRBV5-4|TRBJ2-3|NA|TRBD2
CASSLNAGGPTDTQYF
TGTGCCAGCAGCTTGAATGCGGGAGGCCCCACAGATACGCAGTATTTT
>TRBV11-2|TRBJ1-1|NA|TRBD1
CASRVTGGVNTEAFF
TGTGCCAGCAGGGTTACAGGGGGCGTGAACACTGAAGCTTTCTTT
>TRBV11-2|TRBJ2-4|NA|NA
CASSPGTVVRMDIQYF
TGTGCCAGCAGCCCCGGGACTGTAGTAAGAATGGACATTCAGTACTTC
>TRBV6-5|TRBJ1-4|once|TRBD1
CASSRGQGPNEKLFF
TGTGCCAGCAGTCGAGGACAGGGACCTAATGAAAAACTGTTTTTT
>TRBV7-9|TRBJ2-3|NA|NA
CASSPERISTDTQYF
TGTGCCAGCAGCCCCGAGCGGATTAGCACAGATACGCAGTATTTT
>TRBV2|TRBJ1-4|NA|TRBD1
CASSEPGTGDEKLFF
TGTGCCAGCAGCGAACCCGGGACAGGGGATGAAAAACTGTTTTTT
>TRBV18|TRBJ1-2|NA|TRBD1
CASSPGQGYGYTF
TGTGCCAGCTCACCTGGACAGGGCTATGGCTACACCTTC
>TRBV27|TRBJ1-2|NA|NA
CASRSNGGANYGYTF
TGTGCCAGCAGAAGTAACGGGGGAGCTAACTATGGCTACACCTTC
>TRBV30|TRBJ1-4|NA|TRBD1
CAWDGQGDEKLFF
TGTGCCTGGGACGGACAGGGGGACGAAAAACTGTTTTTT
>TRBV6-6|TRBJ2-3|few|TRBD2
CASSSSGGRADTQYF
TGTGCCAGCAGTTCCAGCGGGGGGCGGGCAGATACGCAGTATTTT
>TRBV6-5|TRBJ2-1|once|TRBD2
CASSFLAGGGAEQFF
TGTGCCAGCAGTTTTTTAGCGGGCGGAGGCGCCGAGCAGTTCTTC
>TRBV4-1|TRBJ2-7|NA|TRBD1
CASSSGTGTYEQYF
TGCGCCAGCAGCTCCGGGACAGGGACATACGAGCAGTACTTC
>TRBV3-1/TRBV3-2|TRBJ2-1|NA|TRBD2
CASSRSPGTSGADNEQFF
TGTGCCAGCAGTCGGAGCCCCGGGACTAGCGGAGCTGACAATGAGCAGTTCTTC
>TRBV7-9|TRBJ1-2|NA|NA
CASSLGTDINGYTF
TGTGCCAGCAGCTTAGGGACAGACATCAATGGCTACACCTTC
>TRBV7-8|TRBJ1-2|NA|TRBD1
CASSSGQGAQGYTF
TGTGCCAGCAGCTCCGGACAGGGGGCGCAGGGCTACACCTTC
>TRBV19|TRBJ2-2|NA|TRBD2
CASSMALAGFANTGELFF
TGTGCCAGTAGTATGGCGCTAGCGGGGTTCGCGAACACCGGGGAGCTGTTTTTT
>TRBV27|TRBJ2-7|NA|NA
CASSPGQSYEQYF
TGTGCCAGCAGTCCTGGACAGTCCTACGAGCAGTACTTC
>TRBV2|TRBJ2-1|NA|NA
CASSEDFAGSYNEQFF
TGTGCCAGCAGTGAAGATTTCGCGGGATCCTACAATGAGCAGTTCTTC
>TRBV27|TRBJ1-2|NA|NA
CASSTRQSNYGYTF
TGTGCCAGCAGTACAAGACAGTCTAACTATGGCTACACCTTC
>TRBV7-2|TRBJ2-7|few|TRBD2
CASTRTSGTHHEQYF
TGTGCCAGCACCCGGACTAGCGGCACCCACCACGAGCAGTACTTC